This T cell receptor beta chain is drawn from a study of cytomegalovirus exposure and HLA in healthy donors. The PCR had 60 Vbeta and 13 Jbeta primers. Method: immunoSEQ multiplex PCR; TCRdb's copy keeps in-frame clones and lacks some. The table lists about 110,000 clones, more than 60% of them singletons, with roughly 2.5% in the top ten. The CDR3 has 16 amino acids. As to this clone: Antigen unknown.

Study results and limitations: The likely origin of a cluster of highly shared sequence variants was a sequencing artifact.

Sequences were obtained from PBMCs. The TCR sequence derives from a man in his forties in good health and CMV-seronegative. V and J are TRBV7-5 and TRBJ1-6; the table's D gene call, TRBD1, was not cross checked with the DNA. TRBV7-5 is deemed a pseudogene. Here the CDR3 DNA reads TGTGCCAGAAGAGAGGGACAGCCCCTAAATAATTCACCCCTCCACTTT. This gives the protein CARREGQPLNNSPLHF.